The 29 T cell receptor beta chains below come from one sample, sequenced in a study of read filtering for tumor transcriptome and immune sequencing. Molecular barcoded adaptors covering alpha/delta and beta/gamma chains were used on roughly 370 ng RNA. Via MiXCR, TCRdb re-called the reads, giving one row per CDR3 protein. Found here are around 140,000 distinct CDR3 sequences, about 13% of them singletons; the top ten hold 7.5% to 9.5%. Material: a population of CD138-negative cells sorted from bone marrow. These receptors were obtained from a donor aged 40 or over with multiple myeloma.

Details on this clonotype: The junction shows a germline mismatch at one end, possibly a read error. The chain combines TRBV29-1 with TRBJ1-3; the match to TRBD1 covers 7 bases. CDR1 is SQVTM and CDR2 is ANQGSEA in the germline V gene. This CDR3 has 16 amino acids. The CDR3 DNA is TGCAGCGTCGAAGATCGGCGCAGGGGGTCTGGAAACACCATATATTTT. Translated: CSVEDRRRGSGNTIYF.

This clonotype was counted many times. J is TRBJ1-2 and V is TRBV5-4, with D uncertain. The CDR3 spans 14 residues. V gave up 0 bases and J gave up 5 bases, with 11 bases separating them. Germline assignment: CDR1 SGHNT and CDR2 YYREEE (reference sequence). CDR3 sequence reads: CASSLAAELYGYTF. The CDR3 region has the DNA TGTGCCAGCAGCTTGGCGGCAGAATTATATGGCTACACCTTC.

Here the CDR3 DNA reads TGCAGCGTTGCCGGGACTAGCGAGGCCTACGAGCAGTACTTC. This gives the protein CSVAGTSEAYEQYF. The chain has TRBV29-1 and TRBJ2-7; 10 positions agree with TRBD2. Per the germline V gene, CDR1 is SQVTM and CDR2 is ANQGSEA. The V gene end was trimmed by 4 bases and the J gene end by 2 bases; junction bases not matched to a gene: 5. The CDR3 has 14 residues.

On this clonotype itself: A read error is possible here, since a much larger clone lies one base away. The V gene is TRBV11-3, the J gene TRBJ1-2, with 12 bases identical to TRBD1. Germline lookup yields CDR1 SGHNT and CDR2 YENEEA. The V segment lost 6 bases and the J segment 7 bases; nucleotides outside the gene matches: 12. This CDR3 spans 16 amino acids. CDR3 sequence (DNA): TGTGCCAGCAGACGGGACAGGGGGCGCGGCGGAGTTGGCTACACCTTC. Protein product: CASRRDRGRGGVGYTF. Looking up the rest from reference TRBV11-3 and TRBJ1-2 gives the full variable domain: EAGVVQSPRYKIIEKKQPVAFWCNPISGHNTLYWYLQNLGQGPELLIRYENEEAVDDSQLPKDRFSAERLKGVDSTLKIQPAELGDSAVYLCASRRDRGRGGVGYTFGSGTRLTVV.

This clonotype occurred a few times. V and J are TRBV2 and TRBJ2-7; TRBD2 is a possible D gene (6 bases). V shed 6 bases and J shed 0 bases, with 15 bases lying between them. This CDR3 region has 15 residues. Germline-derived CDR1 and CDR2 are SNHLY and FYNNEI. The CDR3 region is CASSSPGGISYEQYF. The CDR3 DNA sequence: TGTGCCAGCAGCTCCCCTGGGGGGATCTCCTACGAGCAGTACTTC.

This chain uses TRBV21-1 with TRBJ2-3; the table gives TRBD1 as D, unverified against the DNA. TRBV21-1 is a recognized pseudogene. CDR3 length: 17 amino acids. The CDR3 region is CASSKDETGGETDTQYF. The CDR3 DNA is TGTGCCAGCAGCAAAGATGAGACAGGGGGCGAAACAGATACGCAGTATTTT.

The CDR3 DNA sequence: TGTGCCAGCAGCCAAGATGGGTATGGGATAGCGGGAGGCCCTAAGGGGCGGTTCTTC. Encoded protein: CASSQDGYGIAGGPKGRFF. This sequence joins TRBV14 and TRBJ2-1, with 10 positions matching TRBD2. The CDR3 extends over 19 amino acids. The trim removed 0 bases at V and 15 bases at J, leaving 23 bases unmatched. Looked up from germline, CDR1 is SGHDN and CDR2 is FVKESK. The variable domain in full, completed from reference TRBV14 and TRBJ2-1, reads EAGVTQFPSHSVIEKGQTVTLRCDPISGHDNLYWYRRVMGKEIKFLLHFVKESKQDESGMPNNRFLAERTGGTYSTLKVQPAELEDSGVYFCASSQDGYGIAGGPKGRFFGPGTRLTVL.

This clonotype has a count of ten or more. V and J are TRBV3-1 and TRBJ1-2, with 7 bases that match TRBD1. V was pared by 4 bases and J by 7 bases, with 6 bases of the junction left unmatched. Germline V lookup: CDR1 LGHDT, CDR2 YNNKEL (reference sequence). The CDR3 consists of 13 residues. The CDR3 protein is CASSPGQEAGYTF. The CDR3 coding sequence is TGTGCCAGCAGCCCTGGACAGGAGGCTGGCTACACCTTC.

This clonotype has a count of ten or more. This chain joins TRBV12-3 or TRBV12-4 and TRBJ1-1, with 7 positions matching TRBD1. V lost 8 bases, J lost 4 bases, and 10 bases stayed unmatched. The CDR3 consists of 14 residues. The CDR3 spells CASRNPGGVTEAFF. DNA for the CDR3: TGTGCCAGCCGGAATCCAGGGGGAGTCACTGAAGCTTTCTTT.

As for this clonotype: A much larger clone lies one base from this, so it may be a read error. The chain is built from TRBV20-1 and TRBJ2-7; D possibly corresponds to TRBD2 (5 bases). The CDR3 runs 14 residues. The germline V gene has CDR1 DFQATT and CDR2 SNEGSKA (reference sequence). The CDR3 loop is CRARVRDRNYEQYF. The CDR3 DNA sequence: TGCAGAGCTAGAGTACGGGATAGAAATTACGAGCAGTACTTC.

This chain uses TRBV2 with TRBJ2-4; tentatively, D is TRBD2 (5 bases). Germline CDR1 reads SNHLY; CDR2 reads FYNNEI. V was pared by 6 bases and J by 0 bases, with 6 bases between. The CDR3 consists of 13 residues. CDR3 sequence reads: CASSGLAKNIQYF. The CDR3 nucleotides read TGTGCCAGCAGCGGACTAGCCAAAAACATTCAGTACTTC.

The chain recombines TRBV3-1 with TRBJ2-7; 10 positions agree with TRBD2. The CDR3 runs to 12 residues. CDR1 LGHDT and CDR2 YNNKEL come from the germline V gene (reference sequence). With V trimmed by 4 bases and J by 9 bases, 3 bases remained unmatched. The CDR3 nucleotides read TGTGCCAGCAGCCGGCTAGCGGGAGTGCAGTACTTC. Protein product: CASSRLAGVQYF.

This clonotype appeared many times. The chain uses TRBV5-6 and TRBJ2-1; D ambiguous. The CDR3 consists of 13 residues. Germline loops: CDR1 SGHDT, CDR2 YYEEEE. With 3 bases removed from V and 7 bases from J, the gap between germline ends came to 11 bases. CDR3 residues: CASSYTDVNEQFF. For the CDR3, the DNA is TGTGCCAGCAGCTACACCGACGTAAATGAGCAGTTCTTC.

This chain joins TRBV5-4 and TRBJ2-7; 8 bases map to TRBD1. The CDR3 has 14 amino acids. The V gene's germline CDR1 is SGHNT and CDR2 YYREEE (reference sequence). J was trimmed by 2 bases and V by 5 bases; bases with no gene match: 6. The CDR3 loop reads CASRLGQGPYEQYF. The CDR3 DNA reads TGTGCCAGCAGATTAGGACAGGGACCCTACGAGCAGTACTTC.

This clonotype was detected ten times or more. The chain couples TRBV29-1 to TRBJ2-7; 9 nucleotides agree with TRBD2. Unmatched junction bases numbered 2, after V lost 3 bases and J lost 2 bases. The CDR3 length is 13 residues. Germline V gene data show CDR1 as SQVTM and CDR2 as ANQGSEA. CDR3: CSVDLAGTYEQYF. CDR3 sequence (DNA): TGCAGCGTTGACCTAGCGGGAACCTACGAGCAGTACTTC.

Many counts were recorded for this clonotype. The chain carries TRBV6-5 and TRBJ2-5; 12 bases line up with TRBD1. Germline trimming cut 5 bases from V and 5 bases from J; bases unmatched to any gene: 6. The CDR3 contains 15 residues. Germline CDR1 and CDR2: MNHEY and SVGAGI. In DNA form, the CDR3 reads TGTGCCAGCAGTCCGGGACAGGGGGCTGGCGAGACCCAGTACTTC. It translates to CASSPGQGAGETQYF.

This clonotype was counted many times. The CDR3 coding sequence is TGTGCCAGCAGCCCGTACCACTGGCGGGAGAGGATAGATACGCAGTATTTT. It yields the protein CASSPYHWRERIDTQYF. The V and J genes are TRBV11-2 and TRBJ2-3; 7 positions agree with TRBD2. CDR3 length: 17 residues. V trimming: 5 bases; J trimming: 5 bases; junction bases outside the gene matches: 16. CDR1 and CDR2 (germline): SGHAT, FQNNGV.

There are many counts of this clonotype. The chain carries TRBV19 and TRBJ2-7; D assignment may be TRBD1 or TRBD2 (5 bases each). Germline values: CDR1 LNHDA, CDR2 SQIVND (reference sequence). The germline V and J ends were trimmed by 3 bases and 2 bases, with 8 bases remaining between them. The CDR3 totals 13 residues. CDR3: CASSIRDPYEQYF. Written as DNA, the CDR3 is TGTGCCAGTAGTATCAGGGACCCCTACGAGCAGTACTTC. The whole variable domain, remainder taken from reference TRBV19 and TRBJ2-7, is DGGITQSPKYLFRKEGQNVTLSCEQNLNHDAMYWYRQDPGQGLRLIYYSQIVNDFQKGDIAEGYSVSREKKESFPLTVTSAQKNPTAFYLCASSIRDPYEQYFGPGTRLTVT.

Note on this clonotype: At one end, the junction sequence differs from germline, possibly due to a read error. J is TRBJ2-3 and V is TRBV10-3, with 12 bases identical to TRBD1. This CDR3 spans 14 amino acids. The germline V gene encodes CDR1 ENHRY and CDR2 SYGVKD. This CDR3 reads CAIRGTGGTGTQYF. CDR3 nucleotides: TGTGCCATCAGAGGGACAGGGGGCACAGGTACGCAGTATTTT.

Only a few counts were recorded for this clonotype. J is TRBJ2-2 and V is TRBV4-1, with D possibly matching TRBD1 (5 bases). Trimming shortened V by 3 bases and J by 0 bases, and 17 bases separated the two germline ends. This CDR3 is built from 18 residues. Germline CDR1 MGHRA, CDR2 YSYEKL. CDR3 region: CASSHPARGGANTGELFF. The CDR3 DNA reads as TGCGCCAGCAGCCATCCAGCAAGGGGCGGAGCGAACACCGGGGAGCTGTTTTTT.

This clonotype has a count of ten or more. The chain recombines TRBV7-2 with TRBJ2-1; D is unresolved. The V end was cut by 5 bases, the J end by 7 bases, with 15 bases between. CDR1 SGHTA and CDR2 FQGNSA come from the germline V gene. The CDR3 loop spans 14 amino acids. The CDR3 nucleotides are TGTGCCAGCAGCAGTTCCCTAGTACGAAATGAGCAGTTCTTC. Translating gives CASSSSLVRNEQFF. Using reference TRBV7-2 and TRBJ2-1 for the parts outside the CDR3, the full variable domain is GAGVSQSPSNKVTEKGKDVELRCDPISGHTALYWYRQSLGQGLEFLIYFQGNSAPDKSGLPSDRFSAERTGGSVSTLTIQRTQQEDSAVYLCASSSSLVRNEQFFGPGTRLTVL.

The J gene is TRBJ1-1, the V gene TRBV7-2; the match to TRBD1 covers 8 bases. CDR1 and CDR2 from the germline V gene are SGHTA and FQGNSA. The CDR3 is 15 residues long. V lost 6 bases, J lost 0 bases, and 6 bases stayed unmatched. CDR3 protein: CASSDGQGLNTEAFF. CDR3 in DNA: TGTGCCAGCAGTGATGGACAGGGATTGAACACTGAAGCTTTCTTT.

This clonotype appeared a few times. Given the absence of the conserved phenylalanine or tryptophan at the CDR3 end, a read error is likely. The chain combines TRBV6-6 with TRBJ2-2; 9 positions match TRBD2. CDR1 and CDR2 (germline): MNHNY, SVGAGI (reference sequence). The trim removed 2 bases at V and 2 bases at J, leaving 12 bases unmatched. The CDR3 runs to 19 residues. CDR3 nucleotide sequence: TGTGCCAGCAGTTACCAGTTGGGTAGCGGGAGAGTTAACACCGGGGAGCTGTTTCTT. This translates into CASSYQLGSGRVNTGELFL.

This clonotype came up many times. CDR3 sequence reads: CASSHYLAGAHNEQFF. The CDR3 DNA is TGCGCCAGCAGCCACTACCTAGCGGGAGCCCACAATGAGCAGTTCTTC. The chain joins TRBV4-1 to TRBJ2-1; TRBD2 agrees at 10 bases. The trim removed 3 bases at V and 5 bases at J, leaving 7 bases unmatched. Germline V gene data show CDR1 as MGHRA and CDR2 as YSYEKL. The CDR3 contains 16 residues.

The gene calls are TRBV6-2 or TRBV6-3 and TRBJ1-5; D is undetermined. The V end lost 7 bases, the J end lost 7 bases, and 11 bases lay between the germline ends. The CDR3 runs to 12 residues. Germline V gene sequence: CDR1 MNHEY, CDR2 SVGEGT. The DNA for the CDR3 is TGTGCCAGCACCCAAGGCGGGCAGCCCCAGCATTTT. Its protein is CASTQGGQPQHF.

This clonotype was picked up a small number of times. A single base separates this from a much larger clone, so it may be a read error. V gene TRBV6-5 combines with J gene TRBJ1-1; TRBD1 agrees at 12 bases. Germline lookup yields CDR1 MNHEY and CDR2 SVGAGI. The CDR3 runs to 16 residues. The trim removed 8 bases at V and 1 base at J, leaving 8 bases unmatched. CDR3 sequence reads: CASGMGQGARNTEAFF. The CDR3, as DNA: TGTGCCAGCGGTATGGGACAGGGGGCTAGGAACACTGAAGCTTTCTTT.

This clonotype was seen ten or more times. This chain uses TRBV7-9 with TRBJ1-1, with TRBD1 matching over 7 bases. The CDR3 consists of 13 residues. Germline V gene lookup returns CDR1 SEHNR and CDR2 FQNEAQ (reference sequence). V was clipped by 3 bases and J by 4 bases; unmatched bases: 2. The CDR3 loop is CASSLGTVTEAFF. CDR3 nucleotides: TGTGCCAGCAGCTTGGGGACAGTCACTGAAGCTTTCTTT.

At least ten counts were recorded for this clonotype. A much larger clone is a single base away; this may be a read error. The V and J genes are TRBV7-9 and TRBJ1-1, with D perhaps matching TRBD1 (5 bases). The V and J ends lost 1 base and 3 bases respectively, with 12 bases between them. The CDR3 length is 15 residues. The germline V gene encodes CDR1 SEHNR and CDR2 FQNEAQ (reference sequence). The CDR3 loop reads CASSLDSTEDTEAFF. CDR3 nucleotides: TGTGCCAGCAGCTTAGACTCGACAGAGGACACTGAAGCTTTCTTT.

Worth noting for this clonotype: A single base separates this from a much larger clone, so it may be a read error. The chain combines TRBV15 with TRBJ2-1; 7 nucleotides align to TRBD2. The CDR3 is 16 residues long. CDR1 and CDR2 from the germline V gene are LNHNV and YYDKDF (reference sequence). The chain's CDR3 is CATSSPLLADYNERFF. CDR3 coding DNA: TGTGCCACCAGCAGCCCACTCCTAGCGGACTACAATGAGCGGTTCTTC.